This TCR beta chain was retrieved from a study of T cell responses to AZD1222 COVID-19 vaccine (TCRdb year 2021). About the study as a whole: A total of roughly 240 trial participants underwent TCR sequencing, of whom 200 to 220 received two doses of AZD1222 and about 25 received two doses of the MenACWY control vaccine. Trial participants were enrolled by age into 18-55, 56-69 and 70-plus year subgroups, with approximately 160, 26 and 62 TCR-sequenced participants respectively.

The CDR3 regions of human TCRbeta chains were subjected to immunosequencing. Processing in the source paper ran as follows. TCRs in the repertoires were compared against a reference library of SARS-CoV-2-specific TCRs that had been generated with the MIRA antigen-specificity platform. Breadth was defined as the fraction of unique TCRs that were SARS-CoV-2-associated, and depth was defined as the fraction of total T cells that were SARS-CoV-2-associated. Using the MIRA data, each spike-specific TCR was mapped to the spike region that the TCR reacts to and placed in a CD4 or CD8 class. Log10-transformed breadth and depth values were compared by one-way ANOVA with Sidak's multiple comparisons tests. The immuneACCESS repertoire file appears here via TCRdb, limited to in-frame rearrangements. These files lack a portion of the clones; in checked studies, under half of the deficit traces to unresolved V genes, and the cause of the others is not known. V, J and clone size are those of that table, while D and trimming were read from the DNA. The sample table holds some 74,000 clones, of which 85% to 90% were seen once. The ten largest make up around 1.4% of the sample.

This specimen's time point label, per the study, means: about 28 days (+/-7) after the second vaccine dose. AZD1222 recipients whose second dose came at about 4 weeks and those whose second dose came at about 12 weeks were combined into one group, since spike-specific TCR depth and breadth did not differ between the two schedules. Samples from vaccinated people were obtained from the UK trials COV001 and COV002, which included a single-blind randomized controlled phase 2/3 trial of AZD1222 (ChAdOx1 nCoV-19) in healthy adults. For TCRbeta chain sequencing, PBMC samples from trial participants were taken at day 0 and at day 28 after the second dose. As to this clone: Its antigen has not been determined. Base-call qualities are not available, and no considerably larger clone is one nucleotide away.

Study-level results and caveats: No day 14 peak-response samples were available, so repertoires were characterized only after the peak T cell response. In the small 56-69-year group, the increase in depth fell short of significance, most likely because of low power. Epitopes outside the regions mutated in the B.1.351 and B.1.1.7 variants were reportedly recognized by nearly half of the unique spike-specific TCRs. Most participants were white British and females outnumbered males, and the authors suggested that clonal diversity may have been underestimated. Conclusions about previously exposed vaccinees were limited because only a handful of AZD1222 recipients were SARS-CoV-2 seropositive at baseline. CD4 TCRs associated with the vaccine covered the entire spike protein, and the dominant responses were in regions 160-218 and 743-854. Spike-specific TCR breadth and depth rose significantly after two AZD1222 doses compared with day 0 and with MenACWY recipients.

This clonotype originated in an adult who received the AZD1222 COVID-19 vaccine. This specimen consisted of peripheral blood, obtained 28 days after the second AZD1222 dose.

The nucleotides read TGTGCCAGCAGTTCCGGGACCCCGGATACGCAGTATTTT. This encodes CASSSGTPDTQYF. Recombination linked TRBV7-2 to TRBJ2-3; the D region is possibly TRBD1 or TRBD2, each matching across 5 bases. Trimming takes 6 bases from V and 6 bases from J, and the germline ends sit 13 bases apart. The CDR3 starts with the cysteine, ends with the phenylalanine, and has 13 residues. The only DNA kept is the CDR3, 39 bases in frame from the first base. CDR1 and CDR2 are read off the germline V gene as SGHTA and FQGNSA. The CDR3 plus the reference TRBV7-2 and TRBJ2-3 genes for the other parts give the full variable domain: GAGVSQSPSNKVTEKGKDVELRCDPISGHTALYWYRQSLGQGLEFLIYFQGNSAPDKSGLPSDRFSAERTGGSVSTLTIQRTQQEDSAVYLCASSSGTPDTQYFGPGTRLTVL.